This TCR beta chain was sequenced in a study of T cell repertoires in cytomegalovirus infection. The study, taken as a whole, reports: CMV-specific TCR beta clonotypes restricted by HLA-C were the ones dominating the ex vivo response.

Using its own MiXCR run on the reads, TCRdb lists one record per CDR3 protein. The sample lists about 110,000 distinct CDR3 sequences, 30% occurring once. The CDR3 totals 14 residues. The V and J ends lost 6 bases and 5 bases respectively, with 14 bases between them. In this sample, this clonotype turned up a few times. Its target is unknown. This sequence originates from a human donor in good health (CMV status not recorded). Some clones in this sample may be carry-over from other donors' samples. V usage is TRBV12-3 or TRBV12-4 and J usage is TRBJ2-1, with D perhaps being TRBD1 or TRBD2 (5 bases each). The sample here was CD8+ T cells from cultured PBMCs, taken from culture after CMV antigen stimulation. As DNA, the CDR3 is TGTGCCAGCAGCTTGGGACCGTGGGACAATGAGCAGTTCTTC. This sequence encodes CASSLGPWDNEQFF.